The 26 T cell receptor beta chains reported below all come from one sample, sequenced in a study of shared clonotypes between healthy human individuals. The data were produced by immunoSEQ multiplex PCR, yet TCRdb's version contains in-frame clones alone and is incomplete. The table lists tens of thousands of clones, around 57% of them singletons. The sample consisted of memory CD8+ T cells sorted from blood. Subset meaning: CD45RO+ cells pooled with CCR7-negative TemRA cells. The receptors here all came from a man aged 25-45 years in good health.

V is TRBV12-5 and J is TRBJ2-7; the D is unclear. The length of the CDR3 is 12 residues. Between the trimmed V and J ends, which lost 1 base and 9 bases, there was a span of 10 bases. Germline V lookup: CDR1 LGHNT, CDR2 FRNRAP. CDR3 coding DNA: TGTGCTAGTGGTTTGGGACTGGGTTTGCAGTACTTC. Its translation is CASGLGLGLQYF.

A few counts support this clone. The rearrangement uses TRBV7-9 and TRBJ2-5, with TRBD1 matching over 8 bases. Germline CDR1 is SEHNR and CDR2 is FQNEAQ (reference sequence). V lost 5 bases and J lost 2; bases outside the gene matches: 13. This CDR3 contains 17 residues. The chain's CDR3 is CASSTTRADRGQETQYF. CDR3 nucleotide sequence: TGTGCCAGCAGCACGACCCGAGCTGACAGGGGACAAGAGACCCAGTACTTC.

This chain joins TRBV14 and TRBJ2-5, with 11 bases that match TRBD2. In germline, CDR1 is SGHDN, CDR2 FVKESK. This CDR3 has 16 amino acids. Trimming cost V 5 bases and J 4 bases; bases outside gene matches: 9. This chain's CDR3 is CASSSITSGRGETQYF. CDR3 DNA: TGTGCCAGCAGCAGTATTACTAGCGGGAGAGGAGAGACCCAGTACTTC.

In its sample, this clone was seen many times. CDR3 in DNA: TGTGCCAGCAGTCGGGGGAAAAACGAGCAGTACTTC. Its protein is CASSRGKNEQYF. The rearrangement uses TRBV11-2 and TRBJ2-7; D may be TRBD2 (6 bases). From germline, CDR1 is SGHAT and CDR2 FQNNGV. The CDR3 is made up of 12 amino acids. Trimming cost V 6 bases and J 5 bases, with 11 bases left between them. Full variable domain (remainder filled in from reference TRBV11-2 and TRBJ2-7): EAGVAQSPRYKIIEKRQSVAFWCNPISGHATLYWYQQILGQGPKLLIQFQNNGVVDDSQLPKDRFSAERLKGVDSTLKIQPAKLEDSAVYLCASSRGKNEQYFGPGTRLTVT.

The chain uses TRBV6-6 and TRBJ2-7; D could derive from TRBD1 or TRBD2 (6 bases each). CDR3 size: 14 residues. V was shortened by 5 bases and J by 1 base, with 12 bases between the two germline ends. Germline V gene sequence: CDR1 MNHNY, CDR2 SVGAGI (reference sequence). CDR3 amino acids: CASSRQGGSYEQYF. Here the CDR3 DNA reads TGTGCCAGCAGTCGTCAAGGGGGGTCCTACGAGCAGTACTTC.

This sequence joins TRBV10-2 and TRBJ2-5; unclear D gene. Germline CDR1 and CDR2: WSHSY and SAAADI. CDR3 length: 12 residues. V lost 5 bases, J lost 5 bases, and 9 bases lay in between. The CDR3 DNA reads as TGCGCCAGCAGTTTGGGGTTGGAGACCCAGTACTTC. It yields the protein CASSLGLETQYF.

This CDR3 is CASSLTRLNSYNEQFF. The DNA of the CDR3 is TGCGCCAGCAGCTTGACTCGTTTAAACTCCTACAATGAGCAGTTCTTC. The rearrangement joins TRBV5-1 to TRBJ2-1, with no clear D. From germline, CDR1 is SGHRS and CDR2 YFSETQ. V was pared by 1 base and J by 0 bases, with 11 bases between. CDR3 length: 16 amino acids.

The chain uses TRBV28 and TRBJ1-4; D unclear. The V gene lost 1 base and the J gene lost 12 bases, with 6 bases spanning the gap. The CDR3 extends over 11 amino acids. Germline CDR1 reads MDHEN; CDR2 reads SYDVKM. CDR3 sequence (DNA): TGTGCCAGCAGTTTATTCAGCCAACTGTTTTTT. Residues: CASSLFSQLFF.

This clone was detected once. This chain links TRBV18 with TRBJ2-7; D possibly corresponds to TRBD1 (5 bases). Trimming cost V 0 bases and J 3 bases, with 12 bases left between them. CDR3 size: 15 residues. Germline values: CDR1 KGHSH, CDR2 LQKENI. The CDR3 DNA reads TGTGCCAGCTCACCACCAGCCAGGGCCCTCTACGAGCAGTACTTC. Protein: CASSPPARALYEQYF.

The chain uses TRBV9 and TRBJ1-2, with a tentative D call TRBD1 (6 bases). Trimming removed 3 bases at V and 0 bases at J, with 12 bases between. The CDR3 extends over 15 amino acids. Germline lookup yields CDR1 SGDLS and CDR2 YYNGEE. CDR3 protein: CASSADRPPNYGYTF. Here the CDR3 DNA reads TGTGCCAGCAGCGCAGACAGGCCGCCTAACTATGGCTACACCTTC.

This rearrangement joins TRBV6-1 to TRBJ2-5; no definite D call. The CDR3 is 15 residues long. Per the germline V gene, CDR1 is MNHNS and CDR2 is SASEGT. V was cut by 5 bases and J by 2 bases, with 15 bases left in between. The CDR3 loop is CASSPMTGEQETQYF. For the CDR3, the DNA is TGTGCCAGCAGTCCTATGACGGGTGAGCAAGAGACCCAGTACTTC.

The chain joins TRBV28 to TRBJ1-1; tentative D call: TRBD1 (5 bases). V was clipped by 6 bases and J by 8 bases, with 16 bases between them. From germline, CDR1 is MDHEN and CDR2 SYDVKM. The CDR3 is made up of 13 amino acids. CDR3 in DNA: TGTGCCAGCAGCCAATTGGACACCAGAGAAGCTTTCTTT. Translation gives CASSQLDTREAFF.

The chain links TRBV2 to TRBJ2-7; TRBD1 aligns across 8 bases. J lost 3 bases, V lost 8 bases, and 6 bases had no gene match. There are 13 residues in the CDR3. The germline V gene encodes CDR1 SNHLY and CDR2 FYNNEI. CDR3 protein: CASDRTGFYEQYF. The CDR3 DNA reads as TGTGCCAGCGACAGGACAGGGTTCTACGAGCAGTACTTC. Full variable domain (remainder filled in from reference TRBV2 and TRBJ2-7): EPEVTQTPSHQVTQMGQEVILRCVPISNHLYFYWYRQILGQKVEFLVSFYNNEISEKSEIFDDQFSVERPDGSNFTLKIRSTKLEDSAMYFCASDRTGFYEQYFGPGTRLTVT.

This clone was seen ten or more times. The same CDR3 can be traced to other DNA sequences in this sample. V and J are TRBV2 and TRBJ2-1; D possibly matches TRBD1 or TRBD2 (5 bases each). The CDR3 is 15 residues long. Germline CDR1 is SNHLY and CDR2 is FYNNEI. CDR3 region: CVQQPGTDSYNEQFF. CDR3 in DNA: TGTGTCCAGCAACCCGGGACCGACTCCTACAATGAGCAGTTCTTC. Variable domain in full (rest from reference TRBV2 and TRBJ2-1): EPEVTQTPSHQVTQMGQEVILRCVPISNHLYFYWYRQILGQKVEFLVSFYNNEISEKSEIFDDQFSVERPDGSNFTLKIRSTKLEDSAMYFCVQQPGTDSYNEQFFGPGTRLTVL.

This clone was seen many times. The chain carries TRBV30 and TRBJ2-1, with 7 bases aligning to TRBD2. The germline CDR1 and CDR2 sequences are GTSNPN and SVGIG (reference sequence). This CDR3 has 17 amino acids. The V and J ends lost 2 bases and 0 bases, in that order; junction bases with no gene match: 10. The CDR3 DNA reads TGTGCCTGGAGTCTCCGAGCGGGGCTTAGCTCCTACAATGAGCAGTTCTTC. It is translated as CAWSLRAGLSSYNEQFF.

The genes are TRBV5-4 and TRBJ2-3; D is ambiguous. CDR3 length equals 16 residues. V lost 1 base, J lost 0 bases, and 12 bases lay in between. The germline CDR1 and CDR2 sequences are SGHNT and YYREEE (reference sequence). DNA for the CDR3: TGTGCCAGCAGCTTGTATTCGGGCGTTAGCACAGATACGCAGTATTTT. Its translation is CASSLYSGVSTDTQYF.

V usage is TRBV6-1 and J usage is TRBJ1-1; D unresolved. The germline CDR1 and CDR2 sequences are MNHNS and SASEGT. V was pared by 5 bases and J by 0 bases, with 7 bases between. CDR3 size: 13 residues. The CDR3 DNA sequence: TGTGCCAGCAGTAATGGGATGAACACTGAAGCTTTCTTT. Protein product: CASSNGMNTEAFF.

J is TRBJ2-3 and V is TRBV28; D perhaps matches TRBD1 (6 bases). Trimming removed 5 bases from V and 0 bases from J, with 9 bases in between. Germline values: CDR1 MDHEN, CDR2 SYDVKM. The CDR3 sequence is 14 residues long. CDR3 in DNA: TGTGCCAGCAGTCTGGACAGCAGCACAGATACGCAGTATTTT. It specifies CASSLDSSTDTQYF.

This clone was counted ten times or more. The CDR3 is CASMTGGNYNEQFF. CDR3 DNA sequence: TGCGCCAGCATGACGGGAGGAAATTACAATGAGCAGTTCTTC. The V and J genes are TRBV10-2 and TRBJ2-1, with TRBD2 identical over 7 bases. Losses at the gene ends were 7 bases for V and 4 bases for J; bases not matched to a gene: 7. The length of the CDR3 is 14 residues. The germline gives CDR1 WSHSY, CDR2 SAAADI.

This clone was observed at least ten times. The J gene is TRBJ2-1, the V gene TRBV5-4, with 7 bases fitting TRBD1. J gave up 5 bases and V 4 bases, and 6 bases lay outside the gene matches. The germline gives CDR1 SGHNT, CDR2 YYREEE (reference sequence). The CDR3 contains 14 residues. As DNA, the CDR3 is TGTGCCAGCAGCCCCGACAGGGATAACAATGAGCAGTTCTTC. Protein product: CASSPDRDNNEQFF. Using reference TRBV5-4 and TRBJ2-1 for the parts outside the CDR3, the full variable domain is ETGVTQSPTHLIKTRGQQVTLRCSSQSGHNTVSWYQQALGQGPQFIFQYYREEENGRGNFPPRFSGLQFPNYSSELNVNALELDDSALYLCASSPDRDNNEQFFGPGTRLTVL.

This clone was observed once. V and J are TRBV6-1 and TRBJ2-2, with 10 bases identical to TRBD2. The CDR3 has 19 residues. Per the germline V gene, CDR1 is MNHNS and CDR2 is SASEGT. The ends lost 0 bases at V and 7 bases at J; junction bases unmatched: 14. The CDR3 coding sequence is TGTGCCAGCAGTGAAGCGTGGACTAGCGGACGCTCCGGGCACGGGGAGCTGTTTTTT. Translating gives CASSEAWTSGRSGHGELFF.

The DNA for the CDR3 is TGTGCCAGCAGTGACCTCTACGAGCAGTACTTC. Its protein product is CASSDLYEQYF. The chain carries TRBV28 and TRBJ2-7; D is uncertain. Per germline, CDR1 MDHEN and CDR2 SYDVKM. CDR3 size: 11 residues. The V gene lost 5 bases and the J gene lost 3 bases, with 5 bases spanning the gap.

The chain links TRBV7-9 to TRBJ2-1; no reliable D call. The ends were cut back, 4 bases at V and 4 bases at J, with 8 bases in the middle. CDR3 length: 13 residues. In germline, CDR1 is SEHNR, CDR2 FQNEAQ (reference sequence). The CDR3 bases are TGTGCCAGCAGCTCAAACAGTTACAATGAGCAGTTCTTC. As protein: CASSSNSYNEQFF.

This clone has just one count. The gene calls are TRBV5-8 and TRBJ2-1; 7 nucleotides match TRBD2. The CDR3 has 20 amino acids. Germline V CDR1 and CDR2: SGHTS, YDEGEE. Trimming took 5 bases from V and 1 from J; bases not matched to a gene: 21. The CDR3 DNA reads TGTGCCAGCAGGGTGGTGGTCGGCAGTACTAGCGTAGCTTCCTACAATGAGCAGTTCTTC. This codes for CASRVVVGSTSVASYNEQFF.

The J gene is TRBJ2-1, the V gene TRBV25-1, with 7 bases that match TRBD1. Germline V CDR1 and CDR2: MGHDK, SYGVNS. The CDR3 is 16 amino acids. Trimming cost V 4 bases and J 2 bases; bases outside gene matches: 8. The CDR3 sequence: CASSASHDRAYNEQFF. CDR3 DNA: TGTGCCAGCAGTGCTTCGCATGACAGGGCCTACAATGAGCAGTTCTTC.

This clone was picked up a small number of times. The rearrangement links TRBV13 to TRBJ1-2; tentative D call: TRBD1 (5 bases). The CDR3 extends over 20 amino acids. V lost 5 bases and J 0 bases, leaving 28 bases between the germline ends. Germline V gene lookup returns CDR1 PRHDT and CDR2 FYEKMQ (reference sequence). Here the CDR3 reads CASSGPTTDHQTEANYGYTF. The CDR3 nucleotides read TGTGCCAGCAGCGGACCCACGACAGATCACCAAACCGAAGCTAACTATGGCTACACCTTC.